Listed below are T cell receptor beta chains from one sample, sequenced in a study of shared T cell receptors in the human thymus. TCRdb's table, derived via immunoSEQ multiplex PCR, lists solely in-frame clones and lacks some. This sample has some 700,000 clones, with roughly 90% found just once. In addition, the sample was reused for a study of human thymus T cells.

Sequencing used thymocytes. These receptors were collected from a boy younger than two with a congenital heart defect. The CDR3 runs from the conserved cysteine through the conserved F or W. D genes are given only for firm matches. Clone size is given for some rows only: seen once, a few or many times, or a class if the clone is expanded.

cdr3_nt cdr3_aa v_call cdr3_length d_call j_call clone_size
TGTGCCTGGAGTCCTACGGACAGGGGGCCTAGAAGCAATCAGCCCCAGCATTTT CAWSPTDRGPRSNQPQHF TRBV30 18 TRBD1 TRBJ1-5 NA
TGTGCCAGCAGCTTAGGAAGACAGGGGGGGCTCGAGCAGTACTTC CASSLGRQGGLEQYF TRBV11-3 15 TRBD1 TRBJ2-7 NA
TGTGCCAGCAGCTTGGATCGGACTAGCGGGAAGGGCAACACCGGGGAGCTGTTTTTT CASSLDRTSGKGNTGELFF TRBV5-4 19 TRBD2 TRBJ2-2 NA
TGTGCCAGCTCACCACGTGGGACTAGCTCCTACGAGCAGTACTTC CASSPRGTSSYEQYF TRBV18 15 TRBD2 TRBJ2-7 NA
TGCGCCAGCAGTCCCAGGGGCAGGGCTAGCGGGACTGTCGATGAGCAGTTCTTC CASSPRGRASGTVDEQFF TRBV4-1 18 TRBD2 TRBJ2-1 NA
TGTGCCAGCAGTCCAACGGGACTAGCGGGAGAAGATACGCAGTATTTT CASSPTGLAGEDTQYF TRBV27 16 TRBD2 TRBJ2-3 NA
TGTGCCAGCACGGGAGGGGGGGTCGCCTACAATGAGCAGTTCTTC CASTGGGVAYNEQFF TRBV11-2 15 TRBD2 TRBJ2-1 NA
TGCGCCAGCAGACCACCGAGGGGGCTAGAGCAGTTCTTC CASRPPRGLEQFF TRBV10-2 13 TRBD1 TRBJ2-1 NA
TGTGCCAGCAGCTTAGGACACATCCCTAATGAAAAACTGTTTTTT CASSLGHIPNEKLFF TRBV11-3 15 NA TRBJ1-4 NA
TGTGCCAGCAGTTACTCGAACGGGGGGCATACCGGGGAGCTGTTTTTT CASSYSNGGHTGELFF TRBV6-5 16 NA TRBJ2-2 few
TGTGCCGTCGCTGGGCCGAGCTCCTACGAGCAGTACTTC CAVAGPSSYEQYF TRBV11-2 13 NA TRBJ2-7 NA
TGTGCCACCAGCAGAGACGAGGTGGACTATGGCTACACCTTC CATSRDEVDYGYTF TRBV15 14 NA TRBJ1-2 NA
TGTGCCAGCTGTATAGCGGGAGGGCCCACCGGGGAGCTGTTTTTT CASCIAGGPTGELFF TRBV27 15 TRBD2 TRBJ2-2 NA
TGCAGCGTTGAGGTCGGCCCCAAAATCGGGGATGAGCAGTTCTTC CSVEVGPKIGDEQFF TRBV29-1 15 NA TRBJ2-1 NA
TGTGCCAGCAGCCCGCGGACTAGCGGGAGAAAGCGCGAGCAGTACTTC CASSPRTSGRKREQYF TRBV7-2 16 TRBD2 TRBJ2-7 few
TGTGCCACCAGCAGGAATCAGCGGGAGGGCGAAATCGGTGAGCAGTTCTTC CATSRNQREGEIGEQFF TRBV15 17 TRBD2 TRBJ2-1 NA
TGTGCCAGCAGCTTGGGGGCCGGGACTGCTGGCTCCTACGAGCAGTACTTC CASSLGAGTAGSYEQYF TRBV5-5 17 NA TRBJ2-7 NA
TGTGCCAGCAGCCAGCGACTAGCGGGAGTCGCAGAGACCCAGTACTTC CASSQRLAGVAETQYF TRBV5-4 16 TRBD2 TRBJ2-5 NA
TGTGCCAGCAGCTTTCGGCAGGAATCCCCTCGCATAAGCAATGAGCAGTTCTTC CASSFRQESPRISNEQFF TRBV7-9 18 NA TRBJ2-1 NA
TGTGCCAGCAGCAAAGTAGAAGGGGGCGCGATCACGAACACTGAAGCTTTCTTT CASSKVEGGAITNTEAFF TRBV21-1 18 NA TRBJ1-1 NA
TGTGCCAGCAGCCCCGTGACAGGGGCTGGGGAGCAGTACTTC CASSPVTGAGEQYF TRBV28 14 TRBD1 TRBJ2-7 NA
TGTGCCAGCAGCCCCCGGCTAGCGGGATCCCTCTCCTACGAGCAGTACTTC CASSPRLAGSLSYEQYF TRBV7-2 17 TRBD2 TRBJ2-7 NA
TGTGCCAGCAGCGCTACATCTAGCGAGACTTCCAATGAGCAGTTCTTC CASSATSSETSNEQFF TRBV7-8 16 NA TRBJ2-1 NA
TGTGCCATCCTTCGGGGGACCAAGAACACCGGGGAGCTGTTTTTT CAILRGTKNTGELFF TRBV6-4 15 NA TRBJ2-2 NA
TGTGCCTGGAGCGCGACTGAGAGGGCCAAAAACATTCAGTACTTC CAWSATERAKNIQYF TRBV30 15 NA TRBJ2-4 NA
TGCGCCAGCAGCCATCCTGGACAGGGGGCCCGAACAAGCACAGATACGCAGTATTTT CASSHPGQGARTSTDTQYF TRBV4-3 19 TRBD1 TRBJ2-3 NA
TGTGCCAGCAGCTCCAAGGGACAGGGTCGTTTCCTGAACCTCTACGAGCAGTACTTC CASSSKGQGRFLNLYEQYF TRBV7-2 19 TRBD1 TRBJ2-7 NA
TGTGCCACCCAATTGGGGGGGGACATTCAGTACTTC CATQLGGDIQYF TRBV7-9 12 TRBD2 TRBJ2-4 NA
TGTGCCAGCAGTTCAGACAGGGAAGCTTTCTTT CASSSDREAFF TRBV28 11 NA TRBJ1-1 few
TGTGCCAGTAGGTCGCTAGGAGGCAATGAGCAGTTCTTC CASRSLGGNEQFF TRBV19 13 NA TRBJ2-1 NA
TGCAGCGTTCCGTTGGGGACAGGGAAGCCCGGGGAGCTGTTTTTT CSVPLGTGKPGELFF TRBV29-1 15 TRBD1 TRBJ2-2 once
TGTGCCAGCAGCCAAGGGCCCCCCGGCGGGGACGAGCAGTACTTC CASSQGPPGGDEQYF TRBV4-2 15 NA TRBJ2-7 NA
TGTGCCAGCAGCCCCTTCGTTAGCGGGAGGGCGGAGACCCAGTACTTC CASSPFVSGRAETQYF TRBV13 16 TRBD2 TRBJ2-5 NA
TGTGCCAGCCGGCGGCGCCGGGAGGGCGTTATAGTCTACAATGAGCAGTTCTTC CASRRRREGVIVYNEQFF TRBV27 18 TRBD2 TRBJ2-1 NA
TGTGCCAGCATCCCCCCCGAACAATGGAACACTGAAGCTTTCTTT CASIPPEQWNTEAFF TRBV27 15 NA TRBJ1-1 NA
TGTGCCTGGAGCGACTCCGGACAGGGCCCCCATTACGAGCAGTACTTC CAWSDSGQGPHYEQYF TRBV30 16 TRBD1 TRBJ2-7 NA
TGCAGCGTTGTGACGGGAGCAGGTTTCCACGAGCAGTACTTC CSVVTGAGFHEQYF TRBV29-1 14 NA TRBJ2-7 NA
TGTGCCAGCAGTCTAGCGGGAGGGCCTAGCACAGATACGCAGTATTTT CASSLAGGPSTDTQYF TRBV7-9 16 TRBD2 TRBJ2-3 NA
TGTGCCACCAGCAGAGATGGCTCTAGCGGACATCAAGAGACCCAGTACTTC CATSRDGSSGHQETQYF TRBV15 17 TRBD2 TRBJ2-5 NA
TGTGCCAGCAGCCAAGATGGAGGCAAGAGCAATCAGCCCCAGCATTTT CASSQDGGKSNQPQHF TRBV4-2 16 NA TRBJ1-5 NA
TGCGCCAGCATAGTGCGAAGAGGGACCTACGAGCAGTACTTC CASIVRRGTYEQYF TRBV10-2 14 NA TRBJ2-7 few
TGTGCCAGCAGTTACTCTGGCGGGAGAGGCGGGGAGACCCAGTACTTC CASSYSGGRGGETQYF TRBV6-5 16 TRBD2 TRBJ2-5 NA
TGTGCCAGCAGACGCGAGCGCGGGAATCACACCGGGGAGCTGTTTTTT CASRRERGNHTGELFF TRBV27 16 NA TRBJ2-2 NA
TGCAGCGTTGAAGATAGGGGGAGGACTAGCGGGTCTCAAGAGACCCAGTACTTC CSVEDRGRTSGSQETQYF TRBV29-1 18 TRBD2 TRBJ2-5 NA
TGTGCCAGTAGTAACCAGACAGGGTATAGCAATCAGCCCCAGCATTTT CASSNQTGYSNQPQHF TRBV19 16 TRBD1 TRBJ1-5 NA
TGTGCCAGCAGTTTTCGAACAGGGGGCCACATGAACACTGAAGCTTTCTTT CASSFRTGGHMNTEAFF TRBV28 17 TRBD1 TRBJ1-1 once
TGTGCCAGCAGCTTACTGGGACACACAGATACGCAGTATTTT CASSLLGHTDTQYF TRBV11-3 14 NA TRBJ2-3 NA
TGTGCCAGCAACCCGGGGTCTGCGTACTTC CASNPGSAYF TRBV7-2 10 NA TRBJ2-5 NA
TGTGCCAGCAGTTTATCACAGGGATTGAGAGACGGGAACACTGAAGCTTTCTTT CASSLSQGLRDGNTEAFF TRBV27 18 NA TRBJ1-1 NA
TGCGCCAGCAGCCAAGAAAAACGCGGGAGGGACTCGGTGACCTACAATGAGCAGTTCTTC CASSQEKRGRDSVTYNEQFF TRBV4-3 20 TRBD2 TRBJ2-1 NA
TGTGCCAGCAGCTTAGACATGGATGGTAACACTGAAGCTTTCTTT CASSLDMDGNTEAFF TRBV7-3 15 NA TRBJ1-1 NA
TGTGCCAGCAGCTCCCAAATCACAGGGCGGCCCCTGGGGCAGTACTTC CASSSQITGRPLGQYF TRBV5-5 16 NA TRBJ2-7 once
TGTGCCAGCAGCCATCTAGTAGGCCGTACCTACAATGAGCAGTTCTTC CASSHLVGRTYNEQFF TRBV5-6 16 NA TRBJ2-1 once
TGTGCCAGCAGCTCCACCCCCCAGCGGGAGGGCCCAGAGACCCAGTACTTC CASSSTPQREGPETQYF TRBV11-2 17 TRBD2 TRBJ2-5 NA
TGTGCCAGCAGCCCGAAGGGGGACATTCAGTACTTC CASSPKGDIQYF TRBV5-8 12 NA TRBJ2-4 few
TGTGCCAGCAGTCTCCGGCGGGAGGGGCTCTACGAGCAGTACTTC CASSLRREGLYEQYF TRBV6-6 15 TRBD2 TRBJ2-7 NA
TGTGCCAGCAGGGGGACAGGGTGGGATCAGCCCCAGCATTTT CASRGTGWDQPQHF TRBV27 14 TRBD1 TRBJ1-5 once
TGTGCCAGCAGCTTGTCCTCGACTAGCGGGTTTAGCTCCTACAATGAGCAGTTCTTC CASSLSSTSGFSSYNEQFF TRBV5-4 19 TRBD2 TRBJ2-1 few
TGTGCCAGCAGTCCCGGCGGGAGAGGTACTGAAGCTTTCTTT CASSPGGRGTEAFF TRBV6-9 14 NA TRBJ1-1 NA
TGCGCCAGCAGACCAGACAGGGGGCAGACAGATACGCAGTATTTT CASRPDRGQTDTQYF TRBV5-1 15 TRBD1 TRBJ2-3 NA